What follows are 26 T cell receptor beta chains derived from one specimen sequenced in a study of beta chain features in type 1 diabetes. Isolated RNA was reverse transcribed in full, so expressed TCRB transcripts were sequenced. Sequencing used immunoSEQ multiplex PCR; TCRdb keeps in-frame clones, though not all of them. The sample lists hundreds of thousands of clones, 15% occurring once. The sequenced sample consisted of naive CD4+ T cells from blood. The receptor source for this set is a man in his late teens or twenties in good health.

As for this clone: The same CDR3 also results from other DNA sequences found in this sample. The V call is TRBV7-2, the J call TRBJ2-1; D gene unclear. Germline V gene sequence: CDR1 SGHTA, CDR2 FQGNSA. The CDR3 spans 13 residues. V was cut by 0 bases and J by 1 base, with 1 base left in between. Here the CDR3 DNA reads TGTGCCAGCAGCTTAGCGTCCTACAATGAGCAGTTCTTC. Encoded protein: CASSLASYNEQFF. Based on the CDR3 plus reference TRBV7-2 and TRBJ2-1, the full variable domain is GAGVSQSPSNKVTEKGKDVELRCDPISGHTALYWYRQSLGQGLEFLIYFQGNSAPDKSGLPSDRFSAERTGGSVSTLTIQRTQQEDSAVYLCASSLASYNEQFFGPGTRLTVL.

CDR3 loop: CASSVQGGHNQPQHF. CDR3 nucleotides: TGTGCCAGCTCGGTACAGGGGGGACACAATCAGCCCCAGCATTTT. This chain connects TRBV18 to TRBJ1-5; 8 bases match TRBD1. The V gene end was trimmed by 6 bases and the J gene end by 3 bases; junction bases not matched to a gene: 7. The CDR3 is 15 amino acids. Germline V lookup: CDR1 KGHSH, CDR2 LQKENI. Full variable domain (missing parts from reference TRBV18 and TRBJ1-5): NAGVMQNPRHLVRRRGQEARLRCSPMKGHSHVYWYRQLPEEGLKFMVYLQKENIIDESGMPKERFSAEFPKEGPSILRIQQVVRGDSAAYFCASSVQGGHNQPQHFGDGTRLSIL.

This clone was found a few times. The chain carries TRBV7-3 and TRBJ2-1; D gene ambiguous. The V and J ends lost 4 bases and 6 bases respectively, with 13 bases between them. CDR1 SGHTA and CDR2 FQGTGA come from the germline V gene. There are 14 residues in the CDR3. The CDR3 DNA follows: TGTGCCAGCAGCTCCATGGCTTGGGGCAATGAGCAGTTCTTC. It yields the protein CASSSMAWGNEQFF.

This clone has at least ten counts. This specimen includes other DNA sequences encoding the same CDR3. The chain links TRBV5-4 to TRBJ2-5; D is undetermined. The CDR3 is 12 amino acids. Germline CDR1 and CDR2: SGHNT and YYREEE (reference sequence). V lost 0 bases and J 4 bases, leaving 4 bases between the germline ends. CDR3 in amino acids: CASSLGRETQYF. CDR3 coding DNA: TGTGCCAGCAGCTTGGGCCGAGAGACCCAGTACTTC.

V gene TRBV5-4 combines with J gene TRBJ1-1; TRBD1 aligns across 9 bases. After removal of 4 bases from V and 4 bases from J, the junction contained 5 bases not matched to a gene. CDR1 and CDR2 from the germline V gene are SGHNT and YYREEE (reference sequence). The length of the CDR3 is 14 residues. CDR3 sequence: CASSTGQGGTEAFF. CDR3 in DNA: TGTGCCAGCAGCACGGGACAGGGAGGCACTGAAGCTTTCTTT.

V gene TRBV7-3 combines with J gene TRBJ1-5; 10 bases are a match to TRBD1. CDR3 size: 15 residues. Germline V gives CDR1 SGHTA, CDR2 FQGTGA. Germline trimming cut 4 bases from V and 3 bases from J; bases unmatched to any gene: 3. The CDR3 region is CASSSTGGPNQPQHF. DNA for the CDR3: TGTGCCAGCAGCTCGACAGGGGGCCCCAATCAGCCCCAGCATTTT.

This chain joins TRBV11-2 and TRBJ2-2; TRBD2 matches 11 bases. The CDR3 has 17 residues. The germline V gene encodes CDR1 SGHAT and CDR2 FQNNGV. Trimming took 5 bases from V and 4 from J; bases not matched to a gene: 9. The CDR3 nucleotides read TGTGCCAGCAGCCCCTCCCTCACTAGCGGGAGCACCGGGGAGCTGTTTTTT. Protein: CASSPSLTSGSTGELFF.

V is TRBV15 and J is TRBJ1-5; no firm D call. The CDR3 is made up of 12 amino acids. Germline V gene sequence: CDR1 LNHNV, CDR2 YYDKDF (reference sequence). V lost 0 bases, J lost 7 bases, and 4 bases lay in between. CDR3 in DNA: TGTGCCACCAGCAGAGACCAGCAGCCCCAGCATTTT. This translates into CATSRDQQPQHF.

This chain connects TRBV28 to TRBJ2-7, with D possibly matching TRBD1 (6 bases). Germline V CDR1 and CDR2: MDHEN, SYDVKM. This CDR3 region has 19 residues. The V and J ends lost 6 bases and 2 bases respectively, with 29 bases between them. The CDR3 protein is CASSPLELIPGHLTYEQYF. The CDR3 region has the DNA TGTGCCAGCAGCCCTCTTGAACTCATCCCGGGACACTTAACCTACGAGCAGTACTTC.

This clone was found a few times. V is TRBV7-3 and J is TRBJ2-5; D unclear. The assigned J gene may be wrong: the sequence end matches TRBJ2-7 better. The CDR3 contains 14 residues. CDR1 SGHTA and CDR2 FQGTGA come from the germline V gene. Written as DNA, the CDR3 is TGTGCCAGCAGCTTAAATCCGGGCCCCTACGAGCAGTACTTC. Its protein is CASSLNPGPYEQYF.

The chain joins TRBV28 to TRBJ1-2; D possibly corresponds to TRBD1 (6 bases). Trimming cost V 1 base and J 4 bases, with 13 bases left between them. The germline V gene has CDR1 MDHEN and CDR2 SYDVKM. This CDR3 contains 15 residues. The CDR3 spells CASSLSARGTYGYTF. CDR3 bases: TGTGCCAGCAGTTTATCGGCCAGGGGAACCTATGGCTACACCTTC.

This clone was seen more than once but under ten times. The CDR3 protein is CASKRQHSFNQPQHF. CDR3 nucleotides: TGTGCCAGCAAACGACAGCATTCCTTCAATCAGCCCCAGCATTTT. The chain uses TRBV19 and TRBJ1-5; tentative D call: TRBD1 (5 bases). The CDR3 is made up of 15 amino acids. CDR1 is LNHDA, CDR2 SQIVND, per germline (reference sequence). V was shortened by 9 bases and J by 3 bases, with 18 bases between the two germline ends.

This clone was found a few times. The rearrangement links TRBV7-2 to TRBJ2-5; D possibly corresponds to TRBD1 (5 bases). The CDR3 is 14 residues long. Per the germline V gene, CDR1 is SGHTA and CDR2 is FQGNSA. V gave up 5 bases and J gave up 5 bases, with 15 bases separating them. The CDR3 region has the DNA TGTGCCAGCAGCCCTAGGACAATCGGGGAGACCCAGTACTTC. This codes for CASSPRTIGETQYF.

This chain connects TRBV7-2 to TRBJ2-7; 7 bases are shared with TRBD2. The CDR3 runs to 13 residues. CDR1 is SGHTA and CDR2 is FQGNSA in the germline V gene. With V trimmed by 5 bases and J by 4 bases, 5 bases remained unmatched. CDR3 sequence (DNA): TGTGCCAGCAGCCAGCGGGAAAGGTACGAGCAGTACTTC. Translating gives CASSQRERYEQYF. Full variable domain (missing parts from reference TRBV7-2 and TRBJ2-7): GAGVSQSPSNKVTEKGKDVELRCDPISGHTALYWYRQSLGQGLEFLIYFQGNSAPDKSGLPSDRFSAERTGGSVSTLTIQRTQQEDSAVYLCASSQRERYEQYFGPGTRLTVT.

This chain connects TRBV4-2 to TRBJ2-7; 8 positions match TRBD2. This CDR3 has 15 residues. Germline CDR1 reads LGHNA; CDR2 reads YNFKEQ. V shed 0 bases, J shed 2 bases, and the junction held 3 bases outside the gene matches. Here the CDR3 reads CASSQDYGGAYEQYF. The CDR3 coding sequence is TGTGCCAGCAGCCAAGATTACGGGGGGGCCTACGAGCAGTACTTC.

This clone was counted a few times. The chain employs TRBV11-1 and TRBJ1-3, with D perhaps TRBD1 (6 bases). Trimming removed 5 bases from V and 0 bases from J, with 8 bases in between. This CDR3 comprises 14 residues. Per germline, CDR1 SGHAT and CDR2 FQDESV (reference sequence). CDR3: CASSAGHSGNTIYF. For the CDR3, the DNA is TGTGCCAGCAGCGCGGGACACTCTGGAAACACCATATATTTT.

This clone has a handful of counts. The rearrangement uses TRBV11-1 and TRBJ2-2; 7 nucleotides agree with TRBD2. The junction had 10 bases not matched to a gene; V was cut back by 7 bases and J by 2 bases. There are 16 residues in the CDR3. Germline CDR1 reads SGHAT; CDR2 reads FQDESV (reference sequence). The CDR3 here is CASTPAAGSNTGELFF. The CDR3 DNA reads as TGTGCCAGCACCCCAGCAGCGGGGAGCAACACCGGGGAGCTGTTTTTT.

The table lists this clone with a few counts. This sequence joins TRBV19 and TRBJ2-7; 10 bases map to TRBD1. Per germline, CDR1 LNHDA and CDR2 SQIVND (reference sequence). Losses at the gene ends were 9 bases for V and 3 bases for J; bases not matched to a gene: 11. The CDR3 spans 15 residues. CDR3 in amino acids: CASSDPGQGIYEQYF. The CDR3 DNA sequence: TGTGCCAGCTCGGACCCGGGACAGGGGATCTACGAGCAGTACTTC.

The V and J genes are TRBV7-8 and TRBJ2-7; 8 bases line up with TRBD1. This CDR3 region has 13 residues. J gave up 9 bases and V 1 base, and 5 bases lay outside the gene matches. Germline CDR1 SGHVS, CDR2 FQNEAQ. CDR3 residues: CASSLGADRGQYF. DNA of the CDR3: TGTGCCAGCAGCTTAGGGGCAGACAGGGGGCAGTACTTC.

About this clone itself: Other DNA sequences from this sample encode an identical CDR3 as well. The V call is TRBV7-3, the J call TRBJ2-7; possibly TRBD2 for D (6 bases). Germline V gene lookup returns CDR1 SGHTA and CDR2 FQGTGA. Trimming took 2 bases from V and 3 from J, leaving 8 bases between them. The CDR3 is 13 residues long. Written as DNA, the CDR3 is TGTGCCAGCAGCTTATCGCGGGACTACGAGCAGTACTTC. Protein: CASSLSRDYEQYF.

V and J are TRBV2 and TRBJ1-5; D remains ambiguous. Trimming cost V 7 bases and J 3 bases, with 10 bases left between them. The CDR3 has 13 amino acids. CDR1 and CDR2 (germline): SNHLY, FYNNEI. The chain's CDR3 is CASNQGFNQPQHF. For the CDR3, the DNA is TGTGCCAGCAATCAAGGGTTCAATCAGCCCCAGCATTTT.

The CDR3 loop reads CASSLVVGRRAKNIQYF. The CDR3 region has the DNA TGTGCCAGCAGCTTAGTGGTAGGGAGGAGGGCCAAAAACATTCAGTACTTC. The chain combines TRBV7-8 with TRBJ2-4, with a tentative D call TRBD2 (6 bases). V lost 1 base, J lost 1 base, and 14 bases lay in between. The CDR3 runs to 17 residues. Germline CDR1 and CDR2: SGHVS and FQNEAQ.

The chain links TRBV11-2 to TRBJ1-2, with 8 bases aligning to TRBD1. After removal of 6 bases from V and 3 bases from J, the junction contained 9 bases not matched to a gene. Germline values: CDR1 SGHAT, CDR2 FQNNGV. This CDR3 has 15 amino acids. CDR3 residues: CASRLQTGAHYGYTF. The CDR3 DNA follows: TGTGCCAGCAGACTACAGACAGGGGCCCACTATGGCTACACCTTC.

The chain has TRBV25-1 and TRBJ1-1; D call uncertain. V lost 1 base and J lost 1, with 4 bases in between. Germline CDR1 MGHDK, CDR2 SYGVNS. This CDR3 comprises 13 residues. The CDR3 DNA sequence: TGTGCCAGCAGTGAATTTAGGAACACTGAAGCTTTCTTT. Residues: CASSEFRNTEAFF.

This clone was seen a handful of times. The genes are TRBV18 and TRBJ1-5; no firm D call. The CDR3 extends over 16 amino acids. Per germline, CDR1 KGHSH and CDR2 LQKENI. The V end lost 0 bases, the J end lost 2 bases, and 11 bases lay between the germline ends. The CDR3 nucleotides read TGTGCCAGCTCACCACCCGGCTCCCCTGGCAATCAGCCCCAGCATTTT. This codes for CASSPPGSPGNQPQHF.

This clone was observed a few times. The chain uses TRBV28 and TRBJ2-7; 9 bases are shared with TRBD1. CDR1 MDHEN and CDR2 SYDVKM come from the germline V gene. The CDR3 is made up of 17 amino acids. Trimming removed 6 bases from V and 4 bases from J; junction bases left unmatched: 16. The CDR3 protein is CASSTEGQGWPNYEQYF. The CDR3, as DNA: TGTGCCAGCAGCACCGAGGGACAGGGATGGCCTAATTACGAGCAGTACTTC.